This T cell receptor beta chain was retrieved from a study of blood T cell repertoires in COVID-19 (dated by TCRdb to the early 2020s). Turning to the overall study: Samples covering the acute and convalescent phases of COVID-19 were provided by collaborators in the United States, Italy and Spain. The material from the prospective study consisted of cDNA or gDNA derived from T cells, B-cell-depleted T cells, or PBMCs. The dataset comprised deeply sampled blood TCRbeta repertoires from subjects exposed to, actively infected with, or recovered from COVID-19. The repertoires were released in a freely available public database intended as a resource for research on the immune response to SARS-CoV-2. The samples were drawn from two sources: the first 160 participants of the ongoing ImmuneRACE study, and fewer than 1,500 subjects contributed by 6 global collaborators. Nearly every sample came with metadata listing a de-identified subject ID, COVID-19 status, age in years and sex. HLA class I and class II types, where available, came from metadata supplied by the sample provider rather than from assay-based typing.

The immunoSEQ Assay, a bias-controlled multiplex PCR, was used to amplify TCRbeta CDR3 regions from genomic DNA. The source study handled its data this way. The number of nucleated cells in each sample was estimated by amplification of reference gene primers within the assay. To quantify the absolute abundance of each unique TCRbeta CDR3 rearrangement, sequence reads were collapsed and filtered. For each sample, productive Simpson clonality was calculated by taking the square root of Simpson's diversity index across productive rearrangements. In its TCRdb copy, this immuneACCESS table keeps in-frame sequences only and misses some clones. Where compared with another copy, unresolved V genes explain less than half of these, and the others have no known cause. V and J calls and clone size are copied from that table; D and trimming were computed from the DNA. This sample lists approximately 150,000 clones; 84% were detected once. Clones ranked in the top ten supply approximately 2.6% of the sample.

As encoded in the germline V gene, CDR1 is MGHRA while CDR2 is YSYEKL. The CDR3 contains 17 residues, cysteine and phenylalanine counted. The kept DNA is CDR3 alone, 51 bases in frame from the first base. V is cut by 0 bases and J by 2 bases, and the space between the germline ends is 14 bases. Broader findings and caveats from the paper: The quantity of clinical and demographic metadata differed by source and by participant and was supplied without curation.

About this clone itself: This receptor's antigen is unknown. No much larger clone exists at a distance of one base, and base qualities are not known.

In Seattle, one collaborating source enrolled patients while the infection was active and tracked those patients longitudinally over the course of disease. The collaborating institutions used their own protocols to collect whole blood in K2EDTA tubes. For TCRbeta analysis, collaborators shipped samples in one of three forms: frozen whole blood, isolated PBMCs, or DNA extracted from either of those sample types. The V gene is TRBV4-1 and the J gene is TRBJ2-1, and TRBD1 may be the D gene, going by 5 matching bases. This receptor was obtained from a woman over 75 with COVID-19, enrolled during active disease. The sequenced sample consisted of peripheral blood. The DNA reads as follows: TGCGCCAGCAGCCAAGATGGGGCCGCTCTAGCCTACAATGAGCAGTTCTTC. The resulting protein is CASSQDGAALAYNEQFF.